This T cell receptor beta chain emerged from a study of control samples from healthy donors and cancer patients. CDR3 length equals 12 residues. V lost 6 bases, J lost 5 bases, and 10 bases lay in between. Germline values: CDR1 MDHEN, CDR2 SYDVKM. TCRdb keeps only in-frame clones here, not all; method: immunoSEQ multiplex PCR. The sample holds about 150,000 clones, just over 85% seen once. The V call is TRBV28, the J call TRBJ1-1; no clear D. The source of this sequence is a man aged 18 to 29 in good health. Sequencing was done on a sample of blood. In DNA, the CDR3 is TGTGCCAGCAGATCAGGTTGGACTGAAGCTTTCTTT. It yields the protein CASRSGWTEAFF.